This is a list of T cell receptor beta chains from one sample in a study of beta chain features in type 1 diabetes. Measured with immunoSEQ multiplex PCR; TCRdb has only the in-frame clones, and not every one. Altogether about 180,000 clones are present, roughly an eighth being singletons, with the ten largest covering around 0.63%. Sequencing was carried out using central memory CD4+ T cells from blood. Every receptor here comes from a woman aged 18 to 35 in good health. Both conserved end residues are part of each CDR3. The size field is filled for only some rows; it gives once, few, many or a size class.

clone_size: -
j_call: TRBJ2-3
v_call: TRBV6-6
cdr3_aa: CASGTSGDTQYF

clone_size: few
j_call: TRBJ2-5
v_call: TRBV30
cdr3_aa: CASSTRQGSQETQYF

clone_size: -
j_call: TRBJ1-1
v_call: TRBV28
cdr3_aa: CASSSGQGRAFF

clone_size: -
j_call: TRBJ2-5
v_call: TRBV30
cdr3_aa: CAWSTDGGTQYF

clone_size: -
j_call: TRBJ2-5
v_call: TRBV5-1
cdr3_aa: CASSYPGRARETQYF

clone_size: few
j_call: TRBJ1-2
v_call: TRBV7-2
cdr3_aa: CASSSAVSTAYGYTF

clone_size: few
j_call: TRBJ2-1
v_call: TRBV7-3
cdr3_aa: CASSLRDRGSYNEQFF

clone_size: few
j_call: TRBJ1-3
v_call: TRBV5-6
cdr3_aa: CASSFSGGNTIYF

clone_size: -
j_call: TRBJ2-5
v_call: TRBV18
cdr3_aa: CASSPLTETQYF

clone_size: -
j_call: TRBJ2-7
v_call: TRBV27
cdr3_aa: CASSPFLAGTGTYEQYF

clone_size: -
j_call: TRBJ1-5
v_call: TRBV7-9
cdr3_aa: CASSLAASGQPQHF

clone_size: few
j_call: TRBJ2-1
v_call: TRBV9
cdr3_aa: CASSELAGYTTEQFF

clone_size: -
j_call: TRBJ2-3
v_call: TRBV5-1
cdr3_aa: CASSFGADTQYF

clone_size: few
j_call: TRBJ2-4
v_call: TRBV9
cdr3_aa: CASSVATGNSHIQYF

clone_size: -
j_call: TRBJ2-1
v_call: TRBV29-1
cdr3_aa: CSVVFGSGNEQFF

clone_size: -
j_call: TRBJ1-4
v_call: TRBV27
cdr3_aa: CASSSRRGNEKLFF

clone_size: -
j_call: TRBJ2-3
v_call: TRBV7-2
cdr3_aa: CASSLAPGYGDTQYF

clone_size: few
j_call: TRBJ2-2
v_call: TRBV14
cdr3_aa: CASSHAAGAATNTGELFF

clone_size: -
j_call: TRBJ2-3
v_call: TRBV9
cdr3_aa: CASSVEGRLEGSGSRDTQYF

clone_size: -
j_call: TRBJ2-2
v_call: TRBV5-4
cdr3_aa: CASSTGTSNTGELFF

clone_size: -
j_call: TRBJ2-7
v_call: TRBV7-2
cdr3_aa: CASSLDRGPYYEQYF

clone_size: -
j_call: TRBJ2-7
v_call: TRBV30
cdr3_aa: CAWSVLRRQPQYF

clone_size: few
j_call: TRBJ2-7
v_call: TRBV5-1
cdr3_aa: CASSLDVAGLYEQYF

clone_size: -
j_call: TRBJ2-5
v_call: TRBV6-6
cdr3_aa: CASRNAGTGQETQYF

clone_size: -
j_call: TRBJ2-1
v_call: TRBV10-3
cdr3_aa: CAISPGQGIHEQFF

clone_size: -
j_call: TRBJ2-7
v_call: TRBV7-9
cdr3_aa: CASQHGRGTYEQYF

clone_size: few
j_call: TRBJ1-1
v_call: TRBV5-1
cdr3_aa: CASSLEAGRWGGTEAFF

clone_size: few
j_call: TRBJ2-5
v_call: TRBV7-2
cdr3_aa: CASSFRPGLAGQETQYF